The clone carrying this TCR beta chain was seen only a few times. The antigen is undetermined. Researchers reported that TCR beta cDNA libraries carried unique molecular identifiers. One entry per CDR3 protein, called by TCRdb with MiXCR from the PCR reads. The data contain around 700,000 distinct CDR3 sequences, approximately 60% of them singletons. This sample was taken from a study of post-analysis software for immune sequencing data. Study results and limitations: Pronounced co-clustering by F measure was evident among identically batched samples. Comparison with controls showed significantly lower normalized Chao1 diversity in multiple sclerosis patients. Comparison of patients with controls showed 4 to 6 TRBV segments more frequent in patients, TRBV5-6, TRBV5-1 and TRBV20-1 among them.

V lost 4 bases to trimming and J lost 4 bases; unmatched junction nucleotides: 7. CDR3 size: 15 residues. Germline V gene sequence: CDR1 SGHVS, CDR2 FQNEAQ. This sequence joins TRBV7-8 and TRBJ2-5, with 9 bases fitting TRBD1. Material for sequencing was blood. The TCR comes from a girl aged 2-10 years with multiple sclerosis. As DNA, the CDR3 is TGTGCCAGCAGCTCTCGGACAGGGGCCGGAGAGACCCAGTACTTC. This encodes CASSSRTGAGETQYF.